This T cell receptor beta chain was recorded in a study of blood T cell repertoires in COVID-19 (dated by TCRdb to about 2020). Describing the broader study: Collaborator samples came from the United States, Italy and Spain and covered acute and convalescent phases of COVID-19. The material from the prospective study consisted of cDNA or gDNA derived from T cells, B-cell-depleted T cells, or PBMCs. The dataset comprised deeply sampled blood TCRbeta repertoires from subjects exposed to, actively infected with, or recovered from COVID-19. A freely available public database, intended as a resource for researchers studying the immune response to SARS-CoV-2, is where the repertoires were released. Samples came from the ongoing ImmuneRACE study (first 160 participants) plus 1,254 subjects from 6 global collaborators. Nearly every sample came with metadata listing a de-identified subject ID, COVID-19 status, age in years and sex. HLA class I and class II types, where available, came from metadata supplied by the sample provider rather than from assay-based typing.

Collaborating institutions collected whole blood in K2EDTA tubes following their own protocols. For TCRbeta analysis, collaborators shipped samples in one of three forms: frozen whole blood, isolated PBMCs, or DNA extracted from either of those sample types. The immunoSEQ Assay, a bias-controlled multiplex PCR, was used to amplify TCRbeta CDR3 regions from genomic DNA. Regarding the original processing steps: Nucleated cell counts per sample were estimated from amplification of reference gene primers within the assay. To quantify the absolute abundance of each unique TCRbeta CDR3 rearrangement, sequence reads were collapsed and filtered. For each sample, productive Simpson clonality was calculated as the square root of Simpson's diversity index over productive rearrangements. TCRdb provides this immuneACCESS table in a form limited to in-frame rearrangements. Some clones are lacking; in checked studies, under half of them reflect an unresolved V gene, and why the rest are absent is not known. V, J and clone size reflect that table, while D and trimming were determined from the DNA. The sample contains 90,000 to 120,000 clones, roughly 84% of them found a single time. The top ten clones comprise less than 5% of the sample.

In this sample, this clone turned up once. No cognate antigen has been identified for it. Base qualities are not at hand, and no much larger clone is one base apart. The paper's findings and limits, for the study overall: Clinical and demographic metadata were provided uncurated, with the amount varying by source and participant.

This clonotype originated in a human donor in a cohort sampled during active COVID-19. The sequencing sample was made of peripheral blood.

The nucleotide sequence reads TGTGCCATCAGTGAGTCCGCGGGAGGGATCACCGGGGAGCTGTTTTTT. It translates as CAISESAGGITGELFF. Recombination connected TRBV10-3 to TRBJ2-2, with TRBD2 identical over 9 junction bases. CDR1 and CDR2 are read off the germline V gene as ENHRY and SYGVKD. V lost 0 bases and J lost 4 bases, and the count of bases not matched to a germline gene is 3. Taken from cysteine to phenylalanine, the CDR3 has 16 residues. Kept here is only the CDR3 DNA, which spans 48 bases and is read in frame from base 1.